The rows below give T cell receptor beta chains drawn from one sample of a study of cytomegalovirus exposure and HLA in healthy donors. Data came from immunoSEQ multiplex PCR; TCRdb stores just in-frame clones and leaves some out. The table has roughly 330,000 clones, roughly 90% seen once. The sample consisted of PBMCs. The receptor source for this set is a woman in her twenties or thirties in good health and CMV-seropositive. Both conserved end residues are trimmed from each CDR3. The order of the fields is clone size, J gene, V gene, CDR3 protein. The size of a clone is reported for some rows only, either as once, few or many, or as a class for expanded clones.

clone_size: -; j_call: TRBJ2-3; v_call: TRBV28; cdr3_aa: ASSPLAGGDTDTQY
clone_size: -; j_call: TRBJ1-6; v_call: TRBV18; cdr3_aa: ASSPILLTGVADSPLH
clone_size: -; j_call: TRBJ2-7; v_call: TRBV5-1; cdr3_aa: ASSLAPDLYEQY
clone_size: -; j_call: TRBJ2-7; v_call: TRBV6-5; cdr3_aa: ASSYQALQGFEQY
clone_size: -; j_call: TRBJ2-7; v_call: TRBV5-6; cdr3_aa: ASSLGAPEQY
clone_size: few; j_call: TRBJ2-1; v_call: TRBV5-1; cdr3_aa: ASSLAASGVSSYNEQF
clone_size: -; j_call: TRBJ1-2; v_call: TRBV6-5; cdr3_aa: ASSSHDRTDGYT
clone_size: -; j_call: TRBJ2-1; v_call: TRBV7-3; cdr3_aa: ASSSGPNEQF
clone_size: -; j_call: TRBJ2-3; v_call: TRBV28; cdr3_aa: ASSLAGAYTQY
clone_size: -; j_call: TRBJ2-3; v_call: TRBV9; cdr3_aa: ASSVGGPDTQY
clone_size: few; j_call: TRBJ1-2; v_call: TRBV2; cdr3_aa: ASSEVRTGGAQGYGYT
clone_size: -; j_call: TRBJ2-7; v_call: TRBV6-5; cdr3_aa: ASSYSQDYEQY
clone_size: -; j_call: TRBJ2-1; v_call: TRBV29-1; cdr3_aa: STRLAGNSYNEQF
clone_size: -; j_call: TRBJ2-3; v_call: TRBV9; cdr3_aa: ASSPYGGRTDTQY
clone_size: -; j_call: TRBJ1-5; v_call: TRBV27; cdr3_aa: ASSSNRDNSNQPQH
clone_size: -; j_call: TRBJ2-5; v_call: TRBV13; cdr3_aa: ASSWTLQETQY
clone_size: -; j_call: TRBJ2-7; v_call: TRBV30; cdr3_aa: AWSVLGTGDEQY
clone_size: -; j_call: TRBJ2-5; v_call: TRBV11-2; cdr3_aa: ASSTRRDQETQY
clone_size: few; j_call: TRBJ2-1; v_call: TRBV19; cdr3_aa: ASSIAPTGNEQF
clone_size: once; j_call: TRBJ2-7; v_call: TRBV23-1; cdr3_aa: ASSQWGQKYEQY